This T cell receptor beta chain originates from a study of T cell clones after liver transplantation. Across the whole study: TCRbeta sequencing after a pre-transplant mixed lymphocyte reaction identified graft-donor-reactive clones, later tracked in post-transplant blood. Study outcomes and limitations: The donor-reactive repertoire was only partly measurable in a couple of subjects, lacking donor cells. Graft donor-reactive T cells possibly entered the graft instead of undergoing deletion.

Details on this clone: Its antigen remains unidentified.

The CDR3 has 13 amino acids. The V gene lost 8 bases and the J gene lost 3 bases, with 13 bases spanning the gap. CDR1 and CDR2 (germline): MNHEY, SMNVEV (reference sequence). Libraries were prepared by immunoSEQ multiplex PCR; TCRdb keeps only in-frame clonotypes and omits some of them. The sample shows around 51,000 clones, 86% of them seen only once. The chain recombines TRBV27 with TRBJ1-2; D possibly corresponds to TRBD1 (5 bases). The specimen was CD8+ T cells from blood, collected 12 months after liver transplant. The origin of this receptor is a human patient who received a liver transplant. The graft donor may account for some of the T cells. This CDR3 reads CASSTGVYYGYTF. The CDR3 nucleotides are TGTGCCAGCTCCACGGGGGTGTACTATGGCTACACCTTC.